The present T cell receptor beta chain was sequenced within a study of T cell responses to AZD1222 COVID-19 vaccine. Study-level results: Just a handful of AZD1222 recipients were seropositive at baseline.

Profiling relied on immunoSEQ multiplex PCR, and the TCRdb table lists in-frame clones only, not all of them. Of 160,000 or so clones listed, around 90% are singletons. With regard to this clone: What it binds is unknown.

This sequence was found in an adult who received the AZD1222 COVID-19 vaccine. The specimen was peripheral blood, collected 28 days after the second AZD1222 dose.

CDR3: CASSQTQTRGEKLFF. The CDR3 DNA reads TGTGCCAGCAGCCAAACACAGACCCGGGGTGAAAAACTGTTTTTT. The rearrangement joins TRBV3-1 (or the pseudogene TRBV3-2) to TRBJ1-4; no definite D call. The germline V gene encodes CDR1 LGHDT and CDR2 YNNKEL (reference sequence). The CDR3 runs 15 residues. V was cut by 2 bases and J by 7 bases, with 14 bases left in between.